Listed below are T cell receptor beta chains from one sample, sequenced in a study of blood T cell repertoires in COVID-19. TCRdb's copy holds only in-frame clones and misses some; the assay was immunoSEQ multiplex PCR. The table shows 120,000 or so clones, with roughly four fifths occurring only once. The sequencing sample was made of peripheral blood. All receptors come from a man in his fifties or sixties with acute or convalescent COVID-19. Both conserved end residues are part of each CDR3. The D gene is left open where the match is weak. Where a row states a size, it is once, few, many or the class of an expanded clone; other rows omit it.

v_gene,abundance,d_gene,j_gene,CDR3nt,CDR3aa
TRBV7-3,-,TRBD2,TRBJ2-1,TGTGCCAGCAGCTTAAACCGGGAGGTCAATGAGCAGTTCTTC,CASSLNREVNEQFF
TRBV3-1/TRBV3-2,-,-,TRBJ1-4,TGTGCCAGCAGCCAAGGGATATGGACAGAGGAAGAAAAACTGTTTTTT,CASSQGIWTEEEKLFF
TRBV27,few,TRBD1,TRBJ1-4,TGTGCCAGCAGCCAGGGACAGGCAACTAATGAAAAACTGTTTTTT,CASSQGQATNEKLFF
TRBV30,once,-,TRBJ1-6,TGTGCCTGGAGTGTAGCGGGATTAGCCCTCCACTTT,CAWSVAGLALHF
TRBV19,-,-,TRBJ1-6,TGTGCCAGTAGGATGACAGGCTCCCAGGCTGGGGCACCCCTCCACTTT,CASRMTGSQAGAPLHF
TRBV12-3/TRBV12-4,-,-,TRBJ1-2,TGTGCCAGCAGTTTGGGCTACTATGGCTACACCTTC,CASSLGYYGYTF
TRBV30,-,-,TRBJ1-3,TGTGCCTGGAGTACAGGCCTCTCTGGAAACACCATATATTTT,CAWSTGLSGNTIYF
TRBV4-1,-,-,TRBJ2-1,TGCGCCAGCAGCCAACCTCCTATCTATGAGCAGTTCTTC,CASSQPPIYEQFF
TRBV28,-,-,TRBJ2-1,TGTGCCAGCAGCCCGAGAGGGGGCTCCTACAATGAGCAGTTCTTC,CASSPRGGSYNEQFF
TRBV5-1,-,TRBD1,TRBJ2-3,TGCGCCAGCAGCACCGGGACAGGGAGCACAGATACGCAGTATTTT,CASSTGTGSTDTQYF
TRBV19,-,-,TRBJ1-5,TGTGCCAGTAGCCCCGAGGGCTGGGGGGATCAGCCCCAGCATTTT,CASSPEGWGDQPQHF
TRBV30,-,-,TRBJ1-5,TGTGCCTGGAGCAGACAGGACCAGAGGGCACAGCCCCAGCATTTT,CAWSRQDQRAQPQHF
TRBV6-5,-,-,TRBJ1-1,TGTGCCAGCAGCCGTTGGACACTTGAAGCTTTCTTT,CASSRWTLEAFF
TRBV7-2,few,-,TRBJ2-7,TGTGCCAGCAGCCTTACGGGGGTTGAGCAGTACTTC,CASSLTGVEQYF
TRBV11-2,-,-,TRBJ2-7,TGTGCCAGCAGCCCCAGGCCCAGTGGGCCCTACGAGCAGTACTTC,CASSPRPSGPYEQYF
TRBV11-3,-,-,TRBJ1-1,TGTGCCAGCAGCTTGGGGGGGAGGGCTGAAGCTTTCTTT,CASSLGGRAEAFF
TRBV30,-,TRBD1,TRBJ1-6,TGTGCCTGGACCGTACGGGACAGGGGTGGTTCACCCCTCCACTTT,CAWTVRDRGGSPLHF
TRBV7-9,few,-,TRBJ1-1,TGTGCCAGCAGCAGGGACATCACTGAAGCTTTCTTT,CASSRDITEAFF
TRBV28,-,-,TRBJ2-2,TGTGCCAGCGGGGAACGGGATTACACCGGGGAGCTGTTTTTT,CASGERDYTGELFF
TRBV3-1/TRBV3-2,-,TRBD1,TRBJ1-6,TGTGCCAGCAGCCCGCAGGACAGGGCAACGGTTTCACCCCTCCACTTT,CASSPQDRATVSPLHF
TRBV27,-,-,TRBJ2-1,TGTGCCAGCAGTCTGGGGTTGGGGCGACAGGCCGACCTTCGAAATTCCTACAATGAGCAGTTCTTC,CASSLGLGRQADLRNSYNEQFF
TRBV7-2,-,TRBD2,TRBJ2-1,TGTGCCAGCAGCTCCTCGGGACTAGCGGGAGGGTACAATGAGCAGTTCTTC,CASSSSGLAGGYNEQFF
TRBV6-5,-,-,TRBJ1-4,TGTGCCAGCAGGGATGGGAGGGGTAGGGAAAAACTGTTTTTT,CASRDGRGREKLFF
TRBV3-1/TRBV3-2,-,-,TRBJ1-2,TGTGCCAGCAGCCAAGACGGTGCTTCCTATGGCTACACCTTC,CASSQDGASYGYTF
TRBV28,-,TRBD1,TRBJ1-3,TGTGCCAGCAGCTCCGGAAGACTACGGGACAGATCAGGAAACACCATATATTTT,CASSSGRLRDRSGNTIYF
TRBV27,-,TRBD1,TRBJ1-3,TGTGCCAGCAGTTCAGACAGGGGCCGGTCTGGAAACACCATATATTTT,CASSSDRGRSGNTIYF
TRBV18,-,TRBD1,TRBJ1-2,TGTGCCAGCTCCGCCCAGGGGGCAAGGGTCTATGGCTACACCTTC,CASSAQGARVYGYTF
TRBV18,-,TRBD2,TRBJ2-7,TGTGCCAGCACCGCGGGGGTTGGGCAGTACTTC,CASTAGVGQYF
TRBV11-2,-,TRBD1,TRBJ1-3,TGTGCCAGCAGCCCATTACAGGGGGCGGTTGGAAACACCATATATTTT,CASSPLQGAVGNTIYF
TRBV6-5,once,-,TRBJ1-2,TGTGCCAGCAGTTACTCGAACAGACCTAACTATGGCTACACCTTC,CASSYSNRPNYGYTF
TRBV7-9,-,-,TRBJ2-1,TGTGCCAGCAGCTTACTCGGGTCCGCCAATGAGCAGTTCTTC,CASSLLGSANEQFF
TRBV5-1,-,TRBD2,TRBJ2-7,TGCGCCAGCAGCTTGGGATCTAGCGGGGGAGGGGGCTACGAGCAGTACTTC,CASSLGSSGGGGYEQYF
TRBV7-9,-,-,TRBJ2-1,TGTGCCAGCAGCCCCCCGGGACAAAGCCTCAATGAGCAGTTCTTC,CASSPPGQSLNEQFF
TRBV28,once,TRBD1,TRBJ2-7,TGTGCCAGCAGTTCCCCTTGGGTCAGGGGGTTATACGAGCAGTACTTC,CASSSPWVRGLYEQYF
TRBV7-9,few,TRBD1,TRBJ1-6,TGTGCCAGCAGCCTGACAGGGGGCGCGCGTTCACCCCTCCACTTT,CASSLTGGARSPLHF
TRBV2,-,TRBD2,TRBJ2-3,TGTGCCAGCAGGGTCGGGGGGACCCGAAACACAGATACGCAGTATTTT,CASRVGGTRNTDTQYF
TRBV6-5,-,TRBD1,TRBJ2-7,TGTGCCAGCAGCCCGGACAGGGTAAGGGCCTACGAGCAGTACTTC,CASSPDRVRAYEQYF
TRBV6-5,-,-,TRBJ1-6,TGTGCCAGCAGTAAGACAGGAGATTCACCCCTCCACTTT,CASSKTGDSPLHF
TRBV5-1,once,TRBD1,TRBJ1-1,TGCGCCAGCACAGGACAGGGGGGGAACACTGAAGCTTTCTTT,CASTGQGGNTEAFF
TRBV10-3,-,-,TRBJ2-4,TGTGCCATCAGTGAGTCGGGTCCCAGGTTGGACATCCGGAAAAACATTCAGTACTTC,CAISESGPRLDIRKNIQYF
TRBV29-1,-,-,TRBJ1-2,TGCAGCGTCGCCTGGGAGAACTATGGCTACACCTTC,CSVAWENYGYTF
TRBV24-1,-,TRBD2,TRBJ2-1,TGTGCCACCAGTGATATGAGCGGGAGCTCCTACAATGAGCAGTTCTTC,CATSDMSGSSYNEQFF
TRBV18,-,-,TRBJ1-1,TGTGCCAGCTCCAAGATGAGGGACTCCGAAGCTTTCTTT,CASSKMRDSEAFF
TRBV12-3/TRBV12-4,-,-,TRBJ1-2,TGTGCCAGCACTAGGACAGCTAACTATGGCTACACCTTC,CASTRTANYGYTF
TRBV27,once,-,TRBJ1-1,TGTGCCAGCAGTCGCATCACAGGAGTGAGGTTGAGTACTGAAGCTTTCTTT,CASSRITGVRLSTEAFF
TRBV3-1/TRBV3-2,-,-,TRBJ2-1,TGTGCCAGCAGCCAAGGGTGGCGGCCATACAATGAGCAGTTCTTC,CASSQGWRPYNEQFF